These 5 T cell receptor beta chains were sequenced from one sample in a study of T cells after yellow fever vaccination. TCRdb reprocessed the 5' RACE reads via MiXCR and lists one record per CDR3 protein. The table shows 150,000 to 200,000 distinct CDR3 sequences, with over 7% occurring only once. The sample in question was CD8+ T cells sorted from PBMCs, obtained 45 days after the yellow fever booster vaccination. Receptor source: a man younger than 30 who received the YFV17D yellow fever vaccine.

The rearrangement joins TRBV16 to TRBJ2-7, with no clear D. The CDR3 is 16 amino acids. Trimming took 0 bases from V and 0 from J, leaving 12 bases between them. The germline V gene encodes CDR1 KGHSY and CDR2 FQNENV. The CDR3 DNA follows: TGTGCCAGCAGCCAATCCGCCAGCCAAAGCTCCTACGAGCAGTACTTC. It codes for CASSQSASQSSYEQYF.

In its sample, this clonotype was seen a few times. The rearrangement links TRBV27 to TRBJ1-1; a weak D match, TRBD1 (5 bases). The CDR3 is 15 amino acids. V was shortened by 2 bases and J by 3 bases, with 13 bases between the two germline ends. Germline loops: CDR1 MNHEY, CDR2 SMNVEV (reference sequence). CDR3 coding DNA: TGTGCCAGCAGTTTAGGGGCCAGCTTACACACTGAAGCTTTCTTT. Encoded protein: CASSLGASLHTEAFF.

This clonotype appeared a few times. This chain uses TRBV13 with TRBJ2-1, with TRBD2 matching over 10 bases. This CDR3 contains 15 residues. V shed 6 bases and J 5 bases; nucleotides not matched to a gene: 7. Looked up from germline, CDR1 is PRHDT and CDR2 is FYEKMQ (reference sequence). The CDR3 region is CASSSSGGAHNEQFF. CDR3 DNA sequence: TGTGCCAGCAGTTCGAGCGGGGGGGCTCACAATGAGCAGTTCTTC.

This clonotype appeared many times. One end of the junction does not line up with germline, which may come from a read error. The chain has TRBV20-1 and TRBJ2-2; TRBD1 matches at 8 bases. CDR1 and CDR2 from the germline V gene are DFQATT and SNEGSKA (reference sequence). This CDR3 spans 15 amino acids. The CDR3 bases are TGCAGTGCTGGAGACCCCGGGACAGGCCGGATAGGGCTGTTTTTT. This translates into CSAGDPGTGRIGLFF.

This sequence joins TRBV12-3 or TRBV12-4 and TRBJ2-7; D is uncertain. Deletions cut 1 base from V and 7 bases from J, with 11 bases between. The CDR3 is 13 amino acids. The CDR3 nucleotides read TGTGCCAGCAGTTTAGGGGGTGGTGCTGAGCAGTACTTC. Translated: CASSLGGGAEQYF.